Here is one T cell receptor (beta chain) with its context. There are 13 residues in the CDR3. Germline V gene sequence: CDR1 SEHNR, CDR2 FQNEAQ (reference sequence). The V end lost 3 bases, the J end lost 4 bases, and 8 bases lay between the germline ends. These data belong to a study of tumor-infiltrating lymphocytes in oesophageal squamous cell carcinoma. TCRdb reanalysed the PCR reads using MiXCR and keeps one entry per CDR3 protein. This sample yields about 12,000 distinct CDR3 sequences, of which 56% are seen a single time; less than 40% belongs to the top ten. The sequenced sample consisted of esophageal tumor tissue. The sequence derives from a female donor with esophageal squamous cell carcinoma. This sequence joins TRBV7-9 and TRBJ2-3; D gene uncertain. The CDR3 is CASSLWGADTQYF. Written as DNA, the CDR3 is TGTGCCAGCAGCTTGTGGGGTGCAGATACGCAGTATTTT.